This T cell receptor beta chain was recovered during a study of blood T cells in healthy people across ages. Study-wide points: Bulk PBMC profiling left naive and antigen-experienced comparisons inconclusive. Fewer expanded clones and more diversity marked long-lived versus aged donors.

With a J-beta primer mix and a sample-barcoded 5' primer, a second PCR ran roughly 6 to 12 cycles. TCRdb used MiXCR to reprocess the 5' RACE reads, holding one entry per CDR3 protein. Of 800,000 to 900,000 distinct CDR3 sequences in the sample, approximately 67% are singletons; the top ten hold about 30%. The ends were cut back, 5 bases at V and 4 bases at J, with 11 bases in the middle. This CDR3 is 14 amino acids long. Per germline, CDR1 MDHEN and CDR2 SYDVKM. In the case of this clonotype: The antigen remains undetermined.

This sequence joins TRBV28 and TRBJ2-2; D uncertain. The TCR was taken from a man younger than 45 in good health. Sequencing input: blood. The CDR3 protein is CASSPPRRTGELFF. The CDR3 DNA is TGTGCCAGCAGTCCCCCCCGTCGCACCGGGGAGCTGTTTTTT.